This paragraph covers one T cell receptor (beta chain) sequence. Unique molecular identifiers were used in preparing the TCRbeta library. TCRdb passed the PCR reads through MiXCR, listing each CDR3 protein once. The table has over 200,000 distinct CDR3 sequences, under 9.5% seen once; the top ten hold around 6.2%. The germline V gene has CDR1 SGHRS and CDR2 YFSETQ. Trimming removed 3 bases at V and 2 bases at J, with 14 bases between. The CDR3 is made up of 16 amino acids. The sample belongs to a study of T-cell reconstitution after alpha-beta-depleted transplantation in children. The source of this sequence is a human donor who donated a stem cell graft to a child with acute lymphoblastic leukemia. The chain links TRBV5-1 to TRBJ2-2, with D hard to call. Sequencing was performed on PBMCs from the stem cell graft donor, taken from the stem cell graft. The CDR3 DNA reads TGCGCCAGCAGCTCACTTCTAGGGCGAAACACCGGGGAGCTGTTTTTT. It encodes CASSSLLGRNTGELFF.